These 10 T cell receptor beta chains share one sample of origin, sequenced in a study of pediatric ulcerative colitis. Sequencing used immunoSEQ multiplex PCR; TCRdb keeps in-frame clones, though not all of them. The data show 37,000 or so clones, 70% to 90% seen once. Sequencing was done on a sample of blood. The source is a girl between 10 and 17 years old with moderate ulcerative colitis.

This clone was counted a few times. The chain uses TRBV7-3 and TRBJ2-2, with 10 nucleotides matching TRBD2. This CDR3 has 18 residues. Trimming cost V 4 bases and J 1 base; bases outside gene matches: 9. The germline V gene has CDR1 SGHTA and CDR2 FQGTGA. The CDR3, as DNA: TGTGCCAGCAGCTCCACCGACGGACTAGCGGTGAACACCGGGGAGCTGTTTTTT. It yields the protein CASSSTDGLAVNTGELFF. The complete variable domain, with remaining parts taken from reference TRBV7-3 and TRBJ2-2, reads GAGVSQTPSNKVTEKGKYVELRCDPISGHTALYWYRQSLGQGPEFLIYFQGTGAADDSGLPNDRFFAVRPEGSVSTLKIQRTERGDSAVYLCASSSTDGLAVNTGELFFGEGSRLTVL.

This clone was seen just once. The rearrangement links TRBV21-1 to TRBJ2-2; TRBD1 is taken as the D call from the table, unchecked against the DNA. TRBV21-1 is a listed pseudogene. The CDR3 contains 15 residues. The CDR3 is CASSKDTGGGGELFF. CDR3 nucleotides: TGTGCCAGCAGCAAGGACACAGGGGGCGGCGGGGAGCTGTTTTTT.

The chain recombines TRBV5-1 with TRBJ2-2; a possible D gene is TRBD1 (5 bases). CDR1 and CDR2 from the germline V gene are SGHRS and YFSETQ. V was pared by 4 bases and J by 5 bases, with 15 bases between. The CDR3 is 15 amino acids. CDR3 amino acids: CASSRDSLGTGELFF. CDR3 in DNA: TGCGCCAGCAGCCGCGACAGCCTGGGGACCGGGGAGCTGTTTTTT.

This chain connects TRBV14 to TRBJ2-5; D is perhaps TRBD2 (5 bases). Germline V gives CDR1 SGHDN, CDR2 FVKESK. The V and J ends lost 4 bases and 0 bases respectively, with 6 bases between them. This CDR3 spans 13 amino acids. CDR3 in amino acids: CASSRENQETQYF. The CDR3 DNA sequence: TGTGCCAGCAGCCGGGAGAACCAAGAGACCCAGTACTTC.

The sample holds a few counts of this clone. This chain uses TRBV30 with TRBJ1-5, with D unclear. This CDR3 is built from 13 residues. Germline values: CDR1 GTSNPN, CDR2 SVGIG (reference sequence). V was clipped by 2 bases and J by 5 bases, with 10 bases between them. The CDR3 loop is CAWSLGMDQPQHF. CDR3 bases: TGTGCCTGGAGTTTAGGGATGGATCAGCCCCAGCATTTT. The full variable domain, rest sourced from reference TRBV30 and TRBJ1-5, is SQTIHQWPATLVQPVGSPLSLECTVEGTSNPNLYWYRQAAGRGLQLLFYSVGIGQISSEVPQNLSASRPQDRQFILSSKKLLLSDSGFYLCAWSLGMDQPQHFGDGTRLSIL.

V gene TRBV7-2 combines with J gene TRBJ2-3; 11 bases are a match to TRBD2. Germline trimming cut 1 base from V and 3 bases from J; bases unmatched to any gene: 6. The germline gives CDR1 SGHTA, CDR2 FQGNSA. This CDR3 comprises 17 residues. The CDR3 reads CASSLGTSGLGTDTQYF. For the CDR3, the DNA is TGTGCCAGCAGCTTAGGGACTAGCGGGTTGGGGACAGATACGCAGTATTTT.

The chain uses TRBV19 and TRBJ2-7; the D call may be TRBD1 or TRBD2 (5 bases each). The germline V gene has CDR1 LNHDA and CDR2 SQIVND (reference sequence). This CDR3 spans 13 amino acids. With 10 bases removed from V and 10 bases from J, the gap between germline ends came to 23 bases. Written as DNA, the CDR3 is TGTGCCACTTCAAAGATAGGGACGGCAATTCAGTACTTC. The encoded protein is CATSKIGTAIQYF.

CDR3 sequence: CASSLGDQPQHF. CDR3 nucleotide sequence: TGTGCCAGCAGCTTAGGGGATCAGCCCCAGCATTTT. V gene TRBV7-8 combines with J gene TRBJ1-5; D is uncertain. The CDR3 has 12 amino acids. Germline V gene data show CDR1 as SGHVS and CDR2 as FQNEAQ. Between the trimmed V and J ends, which lost 1 base and 5 bases, there was a span of 3 bases.

This chain connects TRBV11-2 to TRBJ2-5; D is perhaps TRBD1 or TRBD2 (5 bases each). The CDR3 has 17 amino acids. V was cut by 2 bases and J by 5 bases, with 21 bases left in between. Germline V gene data show CDR1 as SGHAT and CDR2 as FQNNGV. DNA for the CDR3: TGTGCCAGCAGCTTATTCGAGGGGTCCCCCGCAGGGGAGACCCAGTACTTC. As protein: CASSLFEGSPAGETQYF.

In its sample, this clone was seen once. The rearrangement links TRBV28 to TRBJ2-5, with D possibly matching TRBD1 (5 bases). Trimming took 11 bases from V and 5 from J, leaving 12 bases between them. CDR3 size: 11 residues. The germline V gene has CDR1 MDHEN and CDR2 SYDVKM. This CDR3 reads CAVQGQETQYF. CDR3 coding DNA: TGTGCCGTGCAGGGTCAGGAGACCCAGTACTTC.